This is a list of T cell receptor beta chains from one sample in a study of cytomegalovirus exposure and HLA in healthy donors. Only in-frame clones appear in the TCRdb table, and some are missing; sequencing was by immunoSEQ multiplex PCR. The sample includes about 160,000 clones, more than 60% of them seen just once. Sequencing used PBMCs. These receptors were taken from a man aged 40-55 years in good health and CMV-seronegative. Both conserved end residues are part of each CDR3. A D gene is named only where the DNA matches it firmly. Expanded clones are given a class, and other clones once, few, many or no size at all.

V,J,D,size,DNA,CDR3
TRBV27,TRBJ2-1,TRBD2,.,TGTGCCAGCAGACTAGCGGGGTACAATGAGCAGTTCTTC,CASRLAGYNEQFF
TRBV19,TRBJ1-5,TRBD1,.,TGTGCCAGTGACCGGAGGGGGCGAAGCAATCAGCCCCAGCATTTT,CASDRRGRSNQPQHF
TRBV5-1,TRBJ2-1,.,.,TGCGCCAGCAGCTTGGGACGGGGGACGGACTCCTACAATGAGCAGTTCTTC,CASSLGRGTDSYNEQFF
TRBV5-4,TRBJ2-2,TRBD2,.,TGTGCCAGCAGCGCCCGACTAGCGGGGGGAGGAACCGGGGAGCTGTTTTTT,CASSARLAGGGTGELFF
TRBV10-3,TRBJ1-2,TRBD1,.,TGTGCCATCAGTGAGGGACAGGGTTACTATGGCTACACCTTC,CAISEGQGYYGYTF
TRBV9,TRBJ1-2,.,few,TGTGCCAGCAGCCTCAGTGGGGGGGCGCAACCGTTTGGCTACACCTTC,CASSLSGGAQPFGYTF
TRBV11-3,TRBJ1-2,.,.,TGTGCCAGCAGCTTAGGACAGAGCTATGGCTACACCTTC,CASSLGQSYGYTF
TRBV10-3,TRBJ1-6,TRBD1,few,TGTGCCATCAGTGAGTCAGGGGACAGGGTTGGTTCACCCCTCCACTTT,CAISESGDRVGSPLHF
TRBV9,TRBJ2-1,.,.,TGTGCCAGCAGCCCTATTCAGGGCGGTGAGCAGTTCTTC,CASSPIQGGEQFF
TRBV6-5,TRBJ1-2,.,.,TGTGCCAGCAGTCCACAGAACATCTATGGCTACACCTTC,CASSPQNIYGYTF
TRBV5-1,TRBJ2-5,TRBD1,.,TGCGCCAGCAGCGCCCAGCGAGACAGGGGCCAAGAGACCCAGTACTTC,CASSAQRDRGQETQYF